This is a list of T cell receptor beta chains from one sample in a study of read filtering for tumor transcriptome and immune sequencing. TCRdb reprocessed the reads with MiXCR, giving one entry per CDR3 protein. The table lists about 130,000 distinct CDR3 sequences, roughly 13% of them singletons. The material sequenced was a population of CD138-negative cells sorted from bone marrow. These receptor sequences come from a donor at least 40 years old with multiple myeloma. The CDR3 runs from the conserved cysteine through the conserved F or W. The D gene is left open where the match is weak. Clone size, where shown, is once, few, many, or a class for clones that have expanded.

v_call,clone_size,j_call,d_call,cdr3_aa,cdr3_nt
TRBV5-6,few,TRBJ1-3,.,CASRGQLENTIYF,TGTGCCAGCAGAGGACAGCTCGAAAACACCATATATTTT
TRBV12-3/TRBV12-4,many,TRBJ2-7,TRBD2,CASSPLAGVPEQYF,TGTGCCAGCAGTCCCCTAGCGGGAGTTCCCGAGCAGTACTTC
TRBV12-3/TRBV12-4,.,TRBJ2-2,TRBD2,CASSLRTSGASSGELFF,TGTGCCAGCAGTTTACGGACTAGCGGGGCCTCTTCCGGGGAGCTGTTTTTT
TRBV13,many,TRBJ2-7,TRBD2,CASSGGTSGREQYF,TGTGCCAGCAGTGGAGGTACTAGCGGGAGAGAGCAGTACTTC
TRBV20-1,many,TRBJ2-1,.,CSAAPRNEQFF,TGCAGTGCCGCACCTAGGAATGAGCAGTTCTTC
TRBV29-1,many,TRBJ2-1,.,CSVAVRPYSYNEQFF,TGCAGCGTTGCCGTGAGGCCTTACTCCTACAATGAGCAGTTCTTC
TRBV5-8,.,TRBJ2-1,TRBD2,CASSRGLAGGGEQFF,TGTGCCAGCAGCCGGGGACTAGCGGGAGGGGGTGAGCAGTTCTTC
TRBV5-1,few,TRBJ2-6,TRBD1,CASSLPTGTGANVLTF,TGCGCCAGCAGCCTGCCGACAGGGACTGGGGCCAACGTCCTGACTTTC
TRBV5-1,few,TRBJ1-3,.,CASRSGTAGNTIYF,TGCGCCAGCAGATCCGGGACCGCTGGAAACACCATATATTTT
TRBV19,many,TRBJ2-7,TRBD1,CASSSGQGPPYEQYF,TGTGCCAGTAGTTCAGGACAGGGGCCGCCCTACGAGCAGTACTTC
TRBV20-1,many,TRBJ1-1,TRBD1,CSANRGPSVTEAFF,TGCAGTGCTAACAGGGGGCCCTCGGTCACTGAAGCTTTCTTT
TRBV7-2,many,TRBJ2-3,TRBD2,CASSPAGGRGDTQYF,TGTGCCAGCAGCCCAGCGGGAGGGCGAGGGGATACGCAGTATTTT
TRBV29-1,many,TRBJ2-7,TRBD2,CSVEDRGGGRAYEQYF,TGCAGCGTTGAAGATAGAGGCGGCGGGAGGGCCTACGAGCAGTACTTC